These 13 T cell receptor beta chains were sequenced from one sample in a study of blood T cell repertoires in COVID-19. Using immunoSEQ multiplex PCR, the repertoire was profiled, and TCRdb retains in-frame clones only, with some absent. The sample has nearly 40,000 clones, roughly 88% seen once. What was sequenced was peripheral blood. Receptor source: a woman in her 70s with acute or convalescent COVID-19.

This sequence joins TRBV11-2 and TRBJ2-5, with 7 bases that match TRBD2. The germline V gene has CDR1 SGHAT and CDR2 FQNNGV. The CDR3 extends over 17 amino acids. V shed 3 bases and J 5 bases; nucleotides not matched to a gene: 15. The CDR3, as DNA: TGTGCCAGCAGCTTTGATCCTGGCGGGGGTGGCTGGGAGACCCAGTACTTC. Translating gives CASSFDPGGGGWETQYF.

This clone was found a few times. The CDR3 is CASSPPAGGEKLFF. For the CDR3, the DNA is TGTGCCAGCAGCCCCCCGGCAGGGGGTGAAAAACTGTTTTTT. The chain links TRBV9 to TRBJ1-4; 7 bases line up with TRBD1. The CDR3 is made up of 14 amino acids. V was clipped by 4 bases and J by 7 bases; unmatched bases: 7. Germline CDR1 SGDLS, CDR2 YYNGEE.

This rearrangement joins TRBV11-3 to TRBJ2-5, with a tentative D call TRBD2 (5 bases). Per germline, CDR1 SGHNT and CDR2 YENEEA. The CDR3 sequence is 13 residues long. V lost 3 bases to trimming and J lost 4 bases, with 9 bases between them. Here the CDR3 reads CASSFSASETQYF. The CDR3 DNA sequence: TGTGCCAGCAGCTTTAGCGCCTCAGAGACCCAGTACTTC.

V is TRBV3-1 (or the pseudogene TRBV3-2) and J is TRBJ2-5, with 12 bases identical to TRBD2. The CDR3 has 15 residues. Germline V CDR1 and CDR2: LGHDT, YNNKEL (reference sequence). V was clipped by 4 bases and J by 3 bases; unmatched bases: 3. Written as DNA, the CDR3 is TGTGCCAGCAGCCGACTAGCGGGAGCCAAAGAGACCCAGTACTTC. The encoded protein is CASSRLAGAKETQYF.

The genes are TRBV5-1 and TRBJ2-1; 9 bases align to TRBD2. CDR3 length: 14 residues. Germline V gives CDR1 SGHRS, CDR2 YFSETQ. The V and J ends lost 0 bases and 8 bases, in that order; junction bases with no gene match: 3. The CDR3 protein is CASSLGLAVHEQFF. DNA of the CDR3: TGCGCCAGCAGCTTGGGACTAGCGGTACATGAGCAGTTCTTC.

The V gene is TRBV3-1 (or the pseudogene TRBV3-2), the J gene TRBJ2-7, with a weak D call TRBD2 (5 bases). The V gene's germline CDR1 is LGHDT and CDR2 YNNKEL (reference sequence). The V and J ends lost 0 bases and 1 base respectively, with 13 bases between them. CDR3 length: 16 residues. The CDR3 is CASSQETASSSYEQYV. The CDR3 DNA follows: TGTGCCAGCAGCCAAGAAACGGCTAGCAGTTCCTACGAGCAGTACGTC.

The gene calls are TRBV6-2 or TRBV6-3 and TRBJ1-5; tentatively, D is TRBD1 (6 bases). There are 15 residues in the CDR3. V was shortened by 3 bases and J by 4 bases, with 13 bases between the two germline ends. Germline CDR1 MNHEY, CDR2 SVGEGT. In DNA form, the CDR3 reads TGTGCCAGCAGTTATGGGGGGGCGGGGAATCAGCCCCAGCATTTT. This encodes CASSYGGAGNQPQHF.

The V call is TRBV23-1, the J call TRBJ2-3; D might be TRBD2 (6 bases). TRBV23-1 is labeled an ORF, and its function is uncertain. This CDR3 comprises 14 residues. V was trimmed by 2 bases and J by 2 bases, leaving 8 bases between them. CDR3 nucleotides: TGCGCCAGCAGTCAAGGAGGGTACACAGATACGCAGTATTTT. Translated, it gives CASSQGGYTDTQYF.

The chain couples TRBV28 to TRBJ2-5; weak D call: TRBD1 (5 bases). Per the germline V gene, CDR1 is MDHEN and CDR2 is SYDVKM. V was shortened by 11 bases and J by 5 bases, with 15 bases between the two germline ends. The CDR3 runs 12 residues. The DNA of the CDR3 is TGTGCCGCACAGGACACTAAGGAGACCCAGTACTTC. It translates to CAAQDTKETQYF.

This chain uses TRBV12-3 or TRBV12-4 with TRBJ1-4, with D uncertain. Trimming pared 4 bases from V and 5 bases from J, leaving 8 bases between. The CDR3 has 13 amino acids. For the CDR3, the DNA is TGTGCCAGCAGTTCGGAGGAAAATGAAAAACTGTTTTTT. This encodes CASSSEENEKLFF.

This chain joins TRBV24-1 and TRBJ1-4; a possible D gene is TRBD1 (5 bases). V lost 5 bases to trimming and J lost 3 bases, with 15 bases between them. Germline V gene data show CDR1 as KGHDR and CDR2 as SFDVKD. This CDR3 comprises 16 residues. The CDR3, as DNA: TGTGCCACCAGTGTGCCCTACCAGGGTGCTAATGAAAAACTGTTTTTT. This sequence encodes CATSVPYQGANEKLFF.

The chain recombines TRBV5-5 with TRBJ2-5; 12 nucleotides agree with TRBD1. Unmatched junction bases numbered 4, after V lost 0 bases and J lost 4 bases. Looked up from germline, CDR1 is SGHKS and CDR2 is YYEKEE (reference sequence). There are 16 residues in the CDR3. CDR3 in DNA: TGTGCCAGCAGCTTGGGCGGGACAGGGGGCCGAGAGACCCAGTACTTC. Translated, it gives CASSLGGTGGRETQYF.

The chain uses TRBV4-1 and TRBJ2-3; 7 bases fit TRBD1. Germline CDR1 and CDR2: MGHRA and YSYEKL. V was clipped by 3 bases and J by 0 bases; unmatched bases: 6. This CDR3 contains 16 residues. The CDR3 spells CASSQLQGVSTDTQYF. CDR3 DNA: TGCGCCAGCAGCCAGCTTCAGGGGGTAAGCACAGATACGCAGTATTTT.